This TCR beta chain was profiled in a study of cytomegalovirus exposure and HLA in healthy donors. Per germline, CDR1 SGHNT and CDR2 YYREEE (reference sequence). The ends were cut back, 4 bases at V and 8 bases at J, with 15 bases in the middle. CDR3 length: 13 residues. The primer mix had 60 Vbeta and 13 Jbeta primers. Here immunoSEQ multiplex PCR was the method, and the copy in TCRdb shows in-frame clones only, minus some. The sample holds around 130,000 clones, 7% to 9.5% seen once. The J gene is TRBJ1-2, the V gene TRBV5-4; D might be TRBD1 (6 bases). The receptor's source is a middle-aged woman in good health and CMV-seropositive. What was sequenced was PBMCs. The CDR3 coding sequence is TGTGCCAGCAGCCAACCTGACAGGTGGGGCTACACCTTC. It codes for CASSQPDRWGYTF. The whole variable domain, filled in from reference TRBV5-4 and TRBJ1-2, reads ETGVTQSPTHLIKTRGQQVTLRCSSQSGHNTVSWYQQALGQGPQFIFQYYREEENGRGNFPPRFSGLQFPNYSSELNVNALELDDSALYLCASSQPDRWGYTFGSGTRLTVV.